The T cell receptor beta chain described here comes from a study of cytomegalovirus exposure and HLA in healthy donors. Study background: As an earlier analysis found, about 179 million T cells yielded about 100 million unique TCR beta sequences.

Remarks on this clone: The antigen is not known. The junction departs from the called germline gene at one end, perhaps through a read error. In the same sample, other DNA sequences code for this CDR3.

This PCR relied on a set of 60 Vbeta primers and 13 Jbeta primers. Profiling relied on immunoSEQ multiplex PCR, and the TCRdb table lists in-frame clones only, not all of them. In the table there are more than 95,000 clones, 60% to 85% of which are singletons. CDR1 is MNHEY, CDR2 SMNVEV, per germline (reference sequence). The CDR3 sequence is 15 residues long. Study outcomes and limitations: A cluster of highly shared sequence variants was likely a sequencing artifact.

The chain joins TRBV27 to TRBJ2-2, with TRBD2 identical over 7 bases. Sequencing was done on a sample of PBMCs. The receptor was derived from a female donor in good health and CMV-seronegative. Here the CDR3 reads CASSATSLGAGELFF. The CDR3 DNA reads as TGTGCCAGCAGTGCGACTAGCTTAGGCGCCGGGGAGTTGTTTTTT.